This T cell receptor beta chain was captured by sequencing in a study of T cells in Graves' hyperthyroidism and ophthalmopathy. It was RNA transcripts that yielded the amplified TCR beta CDR3 regions. When the TCR CDR3 underwent first-round RT-PCR, the HTBI primer set was used. TCRdb re-analysed the multiplex PCR reads in MiXCR, keeping a single row per CDR3 protein. Of 300,000 to 400,000 distinct CDR3 sequences in the sample, about 14% were seen once. V gave up 0 bases and J gave up 5 bases; unmatched junction bases: 6. There are 15 residues in the CDR3. Germline V lookup: CDR1 SGHTA, CDR2 FQGNSA. In its sample, this clonotype was seen many times.

Sample: blood. The V call is TRBV7-2, the J call TRBJ2-5, with TRBD1 matching over 7 bases. This TCR was sampled from a woman aged 30 to 39 with Graves' ophthalmopathy. DNA of the CDR3: TGTGCCAGCAGCTTAGCTAACAGGGGCTGGGAGACCCAGTACTTC. Translated, it gives CASSLANRGWETQYF.